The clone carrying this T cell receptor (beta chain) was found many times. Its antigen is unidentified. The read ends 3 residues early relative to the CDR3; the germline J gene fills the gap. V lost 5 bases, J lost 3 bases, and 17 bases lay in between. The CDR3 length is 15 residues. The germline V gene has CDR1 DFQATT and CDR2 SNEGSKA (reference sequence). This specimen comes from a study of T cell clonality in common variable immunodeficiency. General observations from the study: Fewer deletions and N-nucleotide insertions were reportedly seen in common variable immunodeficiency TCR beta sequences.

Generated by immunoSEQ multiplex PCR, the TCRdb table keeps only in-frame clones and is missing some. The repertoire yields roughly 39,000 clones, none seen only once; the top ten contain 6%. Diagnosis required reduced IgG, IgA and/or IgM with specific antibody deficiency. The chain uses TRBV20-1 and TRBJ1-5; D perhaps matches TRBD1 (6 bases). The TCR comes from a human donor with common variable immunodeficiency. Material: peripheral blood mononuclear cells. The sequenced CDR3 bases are TGCAGTGCTTCCCGTTCGGGACAACACAATCAGCCC. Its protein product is CSASRSGQHNQP. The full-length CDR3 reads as CSASRSGQHNQPQHF.